The 28 T cell receptor beta chains given below trace back to one sample, sequenced in a study of OX40 agonist ivuxolimab in advanced cancers. Assay used: immunoSEQ multiplex PCR; TCRdb lists only in-frame clones, some missing. The sample consists of over 95,000 clones, roughly 89% of them appearing once. Sequences were derived from CD4+ or CD8+ T cells sorted from blood, sampled in a trial of the OX40 agonist ivuxolimab. These receptors were collected from an adult with an advanced solid tumor such as melanoma, head and neck, liver or kidney cancer.

V gene TRBV30 combines with J gene TRBJ2-7, with D unresolved. The CDR3 runs 13 residues. The germline CDR1 and CDR2 sequences are GTSNPN and SVGIG (reference sequence). The V end was cut by 5 bases, the J end by 5 bases, with 16 bases between. The CDR3 sequence is CAWGKSGRDEQYF. CDR3 bases: TGTGCCTGGGGCAAATCAGGACGGGACGAGCAGTACTTC.

CDR3 nucleotide sequence: TGTGCCAGCAGCTTAATGGGACAGGGCTACAATGAGCAGTTCTTC. It specifies CASSLMGQGYNEQFF. The chain has TRBV7-2 and TRBJ2-1; the match to TRBD1 covers 9 bases. V lost 2 bases and J lost 3; bases outside the gene matches: 2. This CDR3 region has 15 residues. Germline CDR1 and CDR2: SGHTA and FQGNSA. The full variable domain, in which reference TRBV7-2 and TRBJ2-1 provide the parts outside the CDR3, is GAGVSQSPSNKVTEKGKDVELRCDPISGHTALYWYRQSLGQGLEFLIYFQGNSAPDKSGLPSDRFSAERTGGSVSTLTIQRTQQEDSAVYLCASSLMGQGYNEQFFGPGTRLTVL.

CDR3 amino acids: CASSLANRGDNEQFF. CDR3 in DNA: TGCGCCAGCAGCTTAGCTAACAGGGGGGACAATGAGCAGTTCTTC. The rearrangement joins TRBV5-1 to TRBJ2-1; 8 bases map to TRBD1. CDR3 length: 15 residues. Germline CDR1 and CDR2: SGHRS and YFSETQ. V dropped 2 bases and J dropped 5; count of bases not matched to a gene: 6. The complete variable domain, with remaining parts taken from reference TRBV5-1 and TRBJ2-1, reads KAGVTQTPRYLIKTRGQQVTLSCSPISGHRSVSWYQQTPGQGLQFLFEYFSETQRNKGNFPGRFSGRQFSNSRSEMNVSTLELGDSALYLCASSLANRGDNEQFFGPGTRLTVL.

The V and J genes are TRBV29-1 and TRBJ2-1, with D perhaps matching TRBD1 or TRBD2 (5 bases each). This CDR3 comprises 10 residues. Per germline, CDR1 SQVTM and CDR2 ANQGSEA. The V gene lost 6 bases and the J gene lost 10 bases, with 10 bases spanning the gap. The CDR3 sequence is CSVREGEQFF. In DNA, the CDR3 is TGCAGCGTCCGCGAGGGGGAGCAGTTCTTC.

This chain connects TRBV18 to TRBJ2-7; the match to TRBD1 covers 7 bases. The CDR3 has 16 amino acids. Germline CDR1 reads KGHSH; CDR2 reads LQKENI. J gave up 0 bases and V 1 base, and 6 bases lay outside the gene matches. CDR3 amino acids: CASSPLGQRSSYEQYF. CDR3 sequence (DNA): TGTGCCAGCTCACCACTGGGACAGAGGAGCTCCTACGAGCAGTACTTC.

The rearrangement links TRBV18 to TRBJ1-2; D uncertain. CDR1 and CDR2 (germline): KGHSH, LQKENI. The CDR3 contains 13 residues. Trimming removed 6 bases at V and 3 bases at J, with 11 bases between. For the CDR3, the DNA is TGTGCCAGCTCTCCTCCGGATTACTATGGCTACACCTTC. Its translation: CASSPPDYYGYTF.

This clone has only one observation. The chain employs TRBV10-2 and TRBJ2-1; a possible D gene is TRBD2 (5 bases). Germline V gives CDR1 WSHSY, CDR2 SAAADI. The CDR3 has 14 residues. V was trimmed by 3 bases and J by 13 bases, leaving 19 bases between them. CDR3 loop: CASSDSSPGLHQFF. The DNA of the CDR3 is TGCGCCAGCAGTGACTCGAGCCCGGGGTTGCATCAGTTCTTC.

The chain has TRBV9 and TRBJ2-5, with D maybe TRBD1 (6 bases). This CDR3 has 14 residues. Trimming stripped 3 bases from V and 3 bases from J, with 12 bases between. Germline assignment: CDR1 SGDLS and CDR2 YYNGEE. The CDR3 is CASSESRGEETQYF. CDR3 in DNA: TGTGCCAGCAGCGAAAGCAGGGGTGAAGAGACCCAGTACTTC.

The genes are TRBV18 and TRBJ1-1; 8 bases are shared with TRBD1. This CDR3 comprises 16 residues. Germline V gives CDR1 KGHSH, CDR2 LQKENI. The ends lost 5 bases at V and 2 bases at J; junction bases unmatched: 10. CDR3 residues: CASSVRTGTDNTEAFF. The CDR3 DNA reads TGTGCCAGCTCAGTACGGACAGGGACCGATAACACTGAAGCTTTCTTT.

Comments on this clone: The same CDR3 can be traced to other DNA sequences in this sample. The V call is TRBV27, the J call TRBJ1-2, with 7 bases fitting TRBD1. After removal of 3 bases from V and 8 bases from J, the junction contained 3 bases not matched to a gene. Germline-derived CDR1 and CDR2 are MNHEY and SMNVEV (reference sequence). CDR3 length: 12 residues. CDR3 nucleotide sequence: TGTGCCAGCAGTTTCAGGGGGAGCGGCTACACCTTC. It codes for CASSFRGSGYTF.

V gene TRBV11-1 combines with J gene TRBJ2-2; 7 bases fit TRBD2. Germline-derived CDR1 and CDR2 are SGHAT and FQDESV (reference sequence). The V and J ends lost 3 bases and 2 bases, in that order; junction bases with no gene match: 3. There are 15 residues in the CDR3. CDR3 sequence: CASSFSGVNTGELFF. In DNA form, the CDR3 reads TGTGCCAGCAGCTTCAGCGGGGTTAACACCGGGGAGCTGTTTTTT.

The chain is built from TRBV7-2 and TRBJ1-2; 7 nucleotides line up with TRBD1. V lost 5 bases, J lost 7 bases, and 7 bases stayed unmatched. CDR3 length: 13 residues. Germline V gives CDR1 SGHTA, CDR2 FQGNSA. The chain's CDR3 is CASSLDRASGYTF. CDR3 in DNA: TGTGCCAGCAGCCTAGACAGGGCCAGTGGCTACACCTTC.

The V gene is TRBV28, the J gene TRBJ1-6; 7 bases match TRBD1. The CDR3 loop spans 13 amino acids. Germline V gene data show CDR1 as MDHEN and CDR2 as SYDVKM. For the CDR3, the DNA is TGTGCGTCCCTGACAGGGAGTAATTCACCCCTCCACTTT. Translation: CASLTGSNSPLHF.

The chain combines TRBV5-5 with TRBJ2-5, with 9 positions matching TRBD2. Germline CDR1 is SGHKS and CDR2 is YYEKEE (reference sequence). The CDR3 sequence is 16 residues long. Trimming cost V 0 bases and J 6 bases; bases outside gene matches: 9. The CDR3 reads CASSLELAGLIQTQYF. Written as DNA, the CDR3 is TGTGCCAGCAGCTTGGAGCTAGCGGGGTTGATTCAGACCCAGTACTTC.

V and J are TRBV18 and TRBJ2-5; the D is unclear. Germline V gene sequence: CDR1 KGHSH, CDR2 LQKENI. V lost 4 bases to trimming and J lost 1 base, with 7 bases between them. The CDR3 contains 13 residues. DNA for the CDR3: TGTGCCAGCTCACAGGGTCTCCAAGAGACCCAGTACTTC. Its translation is CASSQGLQETQYF.

DNA of the CDR3: TGTGCCAGCAGTGAAACGGGGTACACTGAAGCTTTCTTT. It codes for CASSETGYTEAFF. This chain joins TRBV6-1 and TRBJ1-1; no clear D. Between the trimmed V and J ends, which lost 2 bases and 3 bases, there was a span of 7 bases. Germline V gene sequence: CDR1 MNHNS, CDR2 SASEGT. CDR3 length: 13 amino acids.

A note on this clone: One junction end does not reproduce the germline sequence, and a read error may be involved. The chain joins TRBV10-3 to TRBJ2-1; TRBD1 aligns across 9 bases. CDR3 length: 16 amino acids. Germline-derived CDR1 and CDR2 are ENHRY and SYGVKD. CDR3 sequence: CAISESGTGKAPAVLF. The CDR3 DNA reads TGTGCCATCAGTGAGTCCGGGACAGGGAAAGCCCCCGCGGTACTCTTC.

V and J are TRBV6-6 and TRBJ1-1; 7 bases match TRBD1. Germline V gene sequence: CDR1 MNHNY, CDR2 SVGAGI (reference sequence). J was trimmed by 5 bases and V by 9 bases; bases with no gene match: 9. This CDR3 has 13 amino acids. This CDR3 is CASISGGRTEAFF. Here the CDR3 DNA reads TGTGCCAGTATTTCAGGGGGGAGGACTGAAGCTTTCTTT.

This chain links TRBV4-1 with TRBJ1-5, with 7 bases identical to TRBD1. Germline assignment: CDR1 MGHRA and CDR2 YSYEKL. CDR3 length: 15 amino acids. The ends lost 0 bases at V and 5 bases at J; junction bases unmatched: 4. CDR3 residues: CASSQEVTGDQPQHF. CDR3 sequence (DNA): TGCGCCAGCAGCCAAGAAGTTACAGGGGATCAGCCCCAGCATTTT.

The genes are TRBV5-1 and TRBJ2-1, with 13 bases that match TRBD2. The CDR3 spans 17 residues. Germline CDR1 SGHRS, CDR2 YFSETQ. The ends lost 4 bases at V and 6 bases at J; junction bases unmatched: 10. CDR3: CASSPRQTSGGRNEQFF. The CDR3, as DNA: TGCGCCAGCAGCCCGAGGCAGACTAGCGGGGGGCGCAATGAGCAGTTCTTC.

The chain is built from TRBV5-1 and TRBJ1-1, with D unresolved. V dropped 1 base and J dropped 3 bases, with 10 bases sitting between them. The length of the CDR3 is 14 residues. Germline V gene data show CDR1 as SGHRS and CDR2 as YFSETQ. The CDR3 spells CASSLRGVDTEAFF. CDR3 sequence (DNA): TGCGCCAGCAGCTTGCGTGGCGTGGACACTGAAGCTTTCTTT.

This chain connects TRBV30 to TRBJ1-5, with D perhaps TRBD1 (5 bases). The CDR3 covers 14 residues. CDR1 is GTSNPN and CDR2 is SVGIG in the germline V gene (reference sequence). V shed 1 base and J shed 7 bases, with 14 bases lying between them. As DNA, the CDR3 is TGTGCCTGGAGTGATAAGGGGCCGGGGCAGCCCCAGCATTTT. It is translated as CAWSDKGPGQPQHF.

The chain uses TRBV10-1 and TRBJ1-5, with D perhaps matching TRBD1 (6 bases). The CDR3 covers 19 residues. V was clipped by 2 bases and J by 0 bases, with 20 bases between them. Germline V gene sequence: CDR1 WNHNN, CDR2 SYGVQD (reference sequence). CDR3 DNA sequence: TGCGCCAGCAGTGAGCCAAGGGTAAACAGGGAATATAGCAATCAGCCCCAGCATTTT. The encoded protein is CASSEPRVNREYSNQPQHF.

The V gene is TRBV5-1, the J gene TRBJ2-7; no clear D. With 4 bases removed from V and 2 bases from J, the gap between germline ends came to 13 bases. The CDR3 covers 14 residues. Germline assignment: CDR1 SGHRS and CDR2 YFSETQ. Here the CDR3 reads CASSPGSGAYEQYF. The CDR3 coding sequence is TGCGCCAGCAGCCCTGGAAGTGGTGCCTACGAGCAGTACTTC.

CDR3 in DNA: TGTGCCAGCAGCTTAGGACTAGCGGGGGGGGCAGATACGCAGTATTTT. The encoded protein is CASSLGLAGGADTQYF. The V gene is TRBV9, the J gene TRBJ2-3; 15 nucleotides line up with TRBD2. V trimming: 4 bases; J trimming: 4 bases; junction bases outside the gene matches: 4. The CDR3 is 16 residues long. The germline V gene encodes CDR1 SGDLS and CDR2 YYNGEE.

V is TRBV6-1 and J is TRBJ2-1, with D perhaps being TRBD1 or TRBD2 (5 bases each). CDR1 and CDR2 (germline): MNHNS, SASEGT. Trimming took 11 bases from V and 6 from J, leaving 20 bases between them. This CDR3 is built from 14 residues. CDR3 residues: CASLPGTPPNEQFF. DNA for the CDR3: TGTGCCTCCCTACCCGGGACGCCTCCCAATGAGCAGTTCTTC.

The CDR3 spells CASSGGRTAAYEQYF. The DNA for the CDR3 is TGTGCCAGCAGTGGGGGCCGGACAGCAGCCTACGAGCAGTACTTC. This chain links TRBV6-1 with TRBJ2-7; D is perhaps TRBD1 (6 bases). The CDR3 has 15 amino acids. Per germline, CDR1 MNHNS and CDR2 SASEGT. The V gene lost 4 bases and the J gene lost 2 bases, with 15 bases spanning the gap.

The gene calls are TRBV19 and TRBJ2-7; D may be TRBD1 (5 bases). Trimming took off 9 bases at V and 3 bases at J, with 15 bases between the two ends. CDR1 is LNHDA and CDR2 is SQIVND in the germline V gene (reference sequence). This CDR3 comprises 13 residues. The CDR3 loop is CASAARVGYEQYF. As DNA, the CDR3 is TGTGCCAGCGCGGCCAGGGTGGGCTACGAGCAGTACTTC.